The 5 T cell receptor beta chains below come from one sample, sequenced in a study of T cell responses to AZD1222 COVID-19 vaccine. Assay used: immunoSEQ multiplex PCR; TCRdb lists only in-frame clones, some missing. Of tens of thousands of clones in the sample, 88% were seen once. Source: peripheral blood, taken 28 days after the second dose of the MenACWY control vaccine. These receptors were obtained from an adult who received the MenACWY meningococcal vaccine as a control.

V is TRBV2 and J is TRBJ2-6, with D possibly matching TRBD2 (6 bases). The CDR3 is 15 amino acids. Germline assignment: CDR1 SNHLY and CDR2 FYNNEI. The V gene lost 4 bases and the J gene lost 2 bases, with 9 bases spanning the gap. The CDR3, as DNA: TGTGCCAGCAGTGGGGGGGAGGCTGGGGCCAACGTCCTGACTTTC. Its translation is CASSGGEAGANVLTF.

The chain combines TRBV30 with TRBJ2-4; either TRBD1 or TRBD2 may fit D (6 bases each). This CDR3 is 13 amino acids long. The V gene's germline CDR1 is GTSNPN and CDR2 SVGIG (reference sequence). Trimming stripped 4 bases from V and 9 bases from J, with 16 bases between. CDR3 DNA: TGTGCCTGGATCCCGGGGGCAGTTGGCATTCAGTACTTC. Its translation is CAWIPGAVGIQYF.

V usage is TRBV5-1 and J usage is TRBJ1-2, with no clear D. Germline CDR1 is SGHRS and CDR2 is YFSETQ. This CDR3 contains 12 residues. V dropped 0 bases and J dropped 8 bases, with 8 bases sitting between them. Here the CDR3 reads CASSLESGGYTF. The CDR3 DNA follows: TGCGCCAGCAGCTTGGAAAGTGGGGGCTACACCTTC. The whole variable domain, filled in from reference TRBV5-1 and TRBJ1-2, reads KAGVTQTPRYLIKTRGQQVTLSCSPISGHRSVSWYQQTPGQGLQFLFEYFSETQRNKGNFPGRFSGRQFSNSRSEMNVSTLELGDSALYLCASSLESGGYTFGSGTRLTVV.

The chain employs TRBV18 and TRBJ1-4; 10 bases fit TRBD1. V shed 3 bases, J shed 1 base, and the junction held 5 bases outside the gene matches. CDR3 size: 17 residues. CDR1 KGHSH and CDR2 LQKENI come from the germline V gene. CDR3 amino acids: CASSPTGGGGTNEKLFF. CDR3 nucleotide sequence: TGTGCCAGCTCACCGACAGGGGGCGGAGGAACTAATGAAAAACTGTTTTTT.

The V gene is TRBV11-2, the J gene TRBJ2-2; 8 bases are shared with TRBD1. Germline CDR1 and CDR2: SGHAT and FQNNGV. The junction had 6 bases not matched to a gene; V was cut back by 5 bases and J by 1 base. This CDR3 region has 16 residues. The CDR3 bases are TGTGCCAGCAGCCGCTTCGGGACAGGGAACACCGGGGAGCTGTTTTTT. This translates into CASSRFGTGNTGELFF. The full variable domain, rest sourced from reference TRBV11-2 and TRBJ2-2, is EAGVAQSPRYKIIEKRQSVAFWCNPISGHATLYWYQQILGQGPKLLIQFQNNGVVDDSQLPKDRFSAERLKGVDSTLKIQPAKLEDSAVYLCASSRFGTGNTGELFFGEGSRLTVL.